The rows below give T cell receptor beta chains drawn from one sample of a study of shared clonotypes between healthy human individuals. The assay was immunoSEQ multiplex PCR, and TCRdb's table has in-frame clones only and misses some. The table records about 2.1 million clones, 93% of them present only once. The sample comprised naive CD8+ T cells from PBMCs. Source of these receptors: a young man in good health. Some clones in this sample may be carry-over from other donors' samples. Both conserved end residues are part of each CDR3. The D gene is left open where the match is weak. Clone size is stated in some rows and not others, as once, few, many or a class when expanded.

J	D	V	size	CDR3	DNA
TRBJ1-3	.	TRBV29-1	.	CSVVTQAGNTIYF	TGCAGCGTCGTCACACAAGCTGGAAACACCATATATTTT
TRBJ1-1	.	TRBV27	.	CASSWGPQGETEAFF	TGTGCCAGCAGTTGGGGTCCGCAAGGAGAAACTGAAGCTTTCTTT
TRBJ1-4	.	TRBV6-5	once	CASSGGNEKLFF	TGTGCCAGCAGCGGCGGAAATGAAAAACTGTTTTTT
TRBJ1-5	.	TRBV15	.	CATSRVGSNQPQHF	TGTGCCACCAGCAGAGTCGGTAGCAATCAGCCCCAGCATTTT
TRBJ2-1	.	TRBV11-3	.	CASSLRGSGNEQFF	TGTGCCAGCAGCTTAAGAGGGAGTGGCAATGAGCAGTTCTTC
TRBJ2-1	TRBD2	TRBV4-1	.	CASSSGTSVNEQFF	TGCGCCAGTAGCTCAGGGACTAGCGTCAATGAGCAGTTCTTC
TRBJ1-2	.	TRBV6-5	.	CASSYSAWHGYTF	TGTGCCAGCAGTTACTCGGCGTGGCATGGCTACACCTTC
TRBJ2-7	.	TRBV6-1	.	CASSATREYEQYF	TGTGCCAGCAGTGCCACAAGGGAGTACGAGCAGTACTTC
TRBJ2-1	TRBD2	TRBV9	.	CASSNPPGFGSGRPYNEQFF	TGTGCCAGCAGCAACCCACCAGGCTTCGGTAGCGGGAGGCCCTACAATGAGCAGTTCTTC
TRBJ2-7	.	TRBV15	.	CATSRDRGSSYEQYF	TGTGCCACCAGCAGAGATCGGGGGAGCTCCTACGAGCAGTACTTC
TRBJ2-7	.	TRBV5-8	.	CASSLPAGLWEQYF	TGTGCCAGCAGCCTCCCAGCGGGTCTTTGGGAGCAGTACTTC
TRBJ2-7	TRBD2	TRBV7-2	.	CASSTLGTSGNYEQYF	TGTGCCAGCAGCACCCTCGGGACTAGCGGGAACTACGAGCAGTACTTC
TRBJ2-5	TRBD1	TRBV2	.	CASSARDSQETQYF	TGTGCCAGCAGTGCCCGGGACAGCCAAGAGACCCAGTACTTC
TRBJ2-7	TRBD2	TRBV6-5	.	CASSYSTSGFWEQYF	TGTGCCAGCAGTTACTCGACTAGCGGGTTCTGGGAGCAGTACTTC
TRBJ2-3	.	TRBV27	.	CASSREAPDTQYF	TGTGCCAGCAGCAGAGAAGCCCCGGATACGCAGTATTTT
TRBJ2-7	TRBD2	TRBV29-1	once	CSARTSGTYEQYF	TGCAGCGCGCGGACTAGCGGGACCTACGAGCAGTACTTC
TRBJ2-7	TRBD2	TRBV5-1	.	CASSLSRERYEQYF	TGCGCCAGCAGCTTGTCGCGGGAGCGCTACGAGCAGTACTTC
TRBJ2-1	TRBD1	TRBV5-4	.	CASSLRDRLYNEQFF	TGTGCCAGCAGCTTGAGGGACAGGCTCTACAATGAGCAGTTCTTC
TRBJ2-7	.	TRBV27	.	CATLGRDKYEQYF	TGTGCCACCCTAGGCAGGGACAAGTACGAGCAGTACTTC
TRBJ2-1	.	TRBV29-1	.	CSVGTAIIYNEQFF	TGCAGCGTGGGGACTGCGATTATCTACAATGAGCAGTTCTTC
TRBJ1-1	TRBD1	TRBV9	.	CASSGGQGGNTEAFF	TGTGCCAGCAGCGGCGGACAGGGGGGGAACACTGAAGCTTTCTTT
TRBJ2-1	.	TRBV27	.	CASTRTISRNEQFF	TGTGCCAGCACCCGGACCATAAGCCGCAATGAGCAGTTCTTC
TRBJ2-3	TRBD2	TRBV5-1	.	CASSGILASTSTDTQYF	TGCGCCAGCAGCGGGATACTAGCGTCAACTAGCACAGATACGCAGTATTTT
TRBJ2-6	TRBD1	TRBV9	.	CASSPRTGSGANVLTF	TGTGCCAGCAGCCCTAGGACAGGGTCTGGGGCCAACGTCCTGACTTTC
TRBJ2-7	.	TRBV14	.	CASSQGPPPQGILYEQYF	TGTGCCAGCAGCCAAGGGCCTCCCCCGCAGGGAATTCTTTACGAGCAGTACTTC
TRBJ2-2	.	TRBV6-4	.	CASSDSGELFF	TGTGCCAGCAGTGATTCCGGGGAGCTGTTTTTT
TRBJ2-7	.	TRBV27	once	CASSAGPSYEQYF	TGTGCCAGCAGTGCGGGACCCAGCTACGAGCAGTACTTC
TRBJ1-1	.	TRBV9	.	CASSVAVSGTEAFF	TGTGCCAGCAGCGTAGCGGTTTCAGGGACTGAAGCTTTCTTT
TRBJ2-7	.	TRBV28	.	CASSSEDMWVYEQYF	TGTGCCAGCAGTTCCGAGGACATGTGGGTCTACGAGCAGTACTTC
TRBJ2-3	.	TRBV27	.	CASSSRGRTDTQYF	TGTGCCAGCAGTTCCAGGGGCCGCACAGATACGCAGTATTTT
TRBJ1-2	.	TRBV6-5	.	CASSYSGDYGYTF	TGTGCCAGCAGTTATTCCGGAGACTATGGCTACACCTTC
TRBJ1-1	.	TRBV4-2	.	CASSQRGIDTEAFF	TGTGCCAGCAGCCAAAGAGGGATTGACACTGAAGCTTTCTTT
TRBJ2-3	TRBD2	TRBV9	.	CASSPRGVADTQYF	TGTGCCAGCAGCCCCCGGGGGGTTGCAGATACGCAGTATTTT
TRBJ2-1	TRBD2	TRBV13	.	CASSSSGLAGVFF	TGTGCCAGCAGCTCCTCGGGACTAGCGGGAGTGTTCTTC
TRBJ1-5	TRBD1	TRBV10-3	once	CAISDQGQGAKQPQHF	TGTGCCATCAGTGACCAAGGACAGGGGGCAAAGCAGCCCCAGCATTTT
TRBJ1-2	.	TRBV14	.	CASSQDLGEDYGYTF	TGTGCCAGCAGCCAAGATCTCGGGGAAGACTATGGCTACACCTTC
TRBJ2-7	.	TRBV5-1	.	CASSLTPTYEQYF	TGCGCCAGCAGCTTGACACCGACCTACGAGCAGTACTTC
TRBJ1-2	TRBD1	TRBV28	.	CASSLMRTGPYGYTF	TGTGCCAGCAGTCTAATGAGGACAGGGCCCTATGGCTACACCTTC
TRBJ2-6	TRBD1	TRBV27	.	CASRAEDRGSNTGANVLTF	TGTGCCAGCAGGGCAGAAGACAGGGGAAGTAATACTGGGGCCAACGTCCTGACTTTC
TRBJ1-1	.	TRBV11-2	.	CASSLVAEAFF	TGTGCCAGCAGCTTAGTCGCTGAAGCTTTCTTT
TRBJ2-3	TRBD1	TRBV5-5	.	CASSLASGGNRYTQYF	TGTGCCAGCAGCTTGGCGTCAGGGGGCAACAGGTATACGCAGTATTTT
TRBJ1-4	.	TRBV28	.	CASSPLRGRTNEKLFF	TGTGCCAGCAGTCCCCTCCGGGGGCGGACTAATGAAAAACTGTTTTTT
TRBJ2-1	TRBD2	TRBV9	.	CASTQFSGGENEQFF	TGTGCCAGCACCCAATTTTCGGGAGGTGAGAATGAGCAGTTCTTC
TRBJ1-3	TRBD1	TRBV10-3	.	CASSGTEHGLSGNTIYF	TGTGCCTCCTCCGGGACAGAGCACGGACTCTCTGGAAACACCATATATTTT
TRBJ2-7	.	TRBV5-6	.	CASSGEHLWPYEQYF	TGTGCCAGCAGCGGGGAGCATTTATGGCCCTACGAGCAGTACTTC
TRBJ2-3	.	TRBV10-3	.	CAISESRERTDTQYF	TGTGCCATCAGTGAGTCCCGGGAACGCACAGATACGCAGTATTTT